Sequencing of this T cell receptor (beta chain) was carried out in a study of OX40 agonist ivuxolimab in advanced cancers. The overall study: Partial responses were achieved by three patients: one hepatocellular carcinoma, two cutaneous melanoma.

The data were produced by immunoSEQ multiplex PCR, yet TCRdb's version contains in-frame clones alone and is incomplete. The sample consists of approximately 66,000 clones, around 84% of them appearing once. This specimen consisted of CD4+ or CD8+ T cells sorted from blood, obtained in a trial of the OX40 agonist ivuxolimab. This TCR was sampled from an adult with an advanced solid tumor such as melanoma, head and neck, liver or kidney cancer.

CDR3 sequence reads: CASSSSTSGKDEQFF. The CDR3 DNA follows: TGTGCCAGCAGCTCCTCGACTAGCGGGAAAGATGAGCAGTTCTTC. The gene calls are TRBV11-2 and TRBJ2-1, with 11 positions matching TRBD2. The CDR3 consists of 15 residues. V shed 4 bases and J 8 bases; nucleotides not matched to a gene: 7. Germline CDR1 SGHAT, CDR2 FQNNGV.